The entry below gives a single TCR beta chain sequence along with its context. Per the original methods: Amplification of reference gene primers was used by the study to estimate nucleated cell counts. TCRdb's copy holds only in-frame clones and misses some; the assay was immunoSEQ multiplex PCR. V, J and clone size are those of that table, while D and trimming were read from the DNA. The sample records around 320,000 clones, under 90% being singletons. This sample is part of a study of blood T cell repertoires in COVID-19. Overall study: Material from acute and convalescent COVID-19 was sourced from the United States, Italy and Spain. T cells, B-cell-depleted T cells, or PBMCs provided the cDNA or gDNA that served as material.

Seattle's enrolled individuals joined amid active infection and were then monitored longitudinally. The CDR3 runs to 13 residues. V was clipped by 6 bases and J by 6 bases, with 14 bases between them. The germline V gene encodes CDR1 ENHRY and CDR2 SYGVKD. Sequencing was done on a sample of peripheral blood. The receptor comes from a woman aged 25 to 39 with COVID-19, enrolled during active disease. This chain links TRBV10-3 with TRBJ1-1; tentatively, D is TRBD1 (6 bases). In DNA, the CDR3 is TGTGCCATCAGAACAGGGAAGTCATCTGAAGCTTTCTTT. It is translated as CAIRTGKSSEAFF.